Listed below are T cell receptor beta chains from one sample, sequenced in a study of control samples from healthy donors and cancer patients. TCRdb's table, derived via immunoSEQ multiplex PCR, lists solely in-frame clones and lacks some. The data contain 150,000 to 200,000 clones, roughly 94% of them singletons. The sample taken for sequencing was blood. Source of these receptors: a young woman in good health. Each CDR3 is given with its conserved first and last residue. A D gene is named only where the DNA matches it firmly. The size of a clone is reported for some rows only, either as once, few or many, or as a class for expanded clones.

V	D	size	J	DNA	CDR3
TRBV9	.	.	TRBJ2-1	TGTGCCAGCAGCTTCCAGACCATAAGCTCCTACAATGAGCAGTTCTTC	CASSFQTISSYNEQFF
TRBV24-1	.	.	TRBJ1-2	TGTGCCACCAGTGATGACTGGGCTAACTATGGCTACACCTTC	CATSDDWANYGYTF
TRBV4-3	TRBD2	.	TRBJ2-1	TGCGCCAGCAGCCATGCCCTGGGACTAGCCTTGTACAATGAGCAGTTCTTC	CASSHALGLALYNEQFF
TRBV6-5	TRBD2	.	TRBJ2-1	TGTGCCAGCAGTCACGGGACTAGCGGGAGAAATGAGCAGTTCTTC	CASSHGTSGRNEQFF
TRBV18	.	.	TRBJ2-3	TGTGCCAGCTCACCAGAAGGAGCGGGTTGGGACACAGATACGCAGTATTTT	CASSPEGAGWDTDTQYF
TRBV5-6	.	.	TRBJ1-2	TGTGCCAGCACCCCCGGTGGGCTCCTCTATGGCTACACCTTC	CASTPGGLLYGYTF
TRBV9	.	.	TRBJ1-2	TGTGCCAGCAGCGTACCTCCGGCCCTAAACTATGGCTACACCTTC	CASSVPPALNYGYTF
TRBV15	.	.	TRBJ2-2	TGTGCCACCAGCAGAGGGCCATTTTACACCGGGGAGCTGTTTTTT	CATSRGPFYTGELFF
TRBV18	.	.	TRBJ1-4	TGTGCCAGCTCACCAACGCAGGGGACTAATGAAAAACTGTTTTTT	CASSPTQGTNEKLFF
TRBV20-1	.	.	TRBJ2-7	TGCAGTGCTAGAGACCTCGGCGAGCAGTACTTC	CSARDLGEQYF
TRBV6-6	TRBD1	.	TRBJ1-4	TGTGCCAGCAGTTACACCCGGGACAGGGGATGGGAAAAACTGTTTTTT	CASSYTRDRGWEKLFF
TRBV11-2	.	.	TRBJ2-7	TGTGCCAGCAGCCCTTACAGGGTTTACGAGCAGTACTTC	CASSPYRVYEQYF
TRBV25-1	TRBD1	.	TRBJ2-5	TGTGCCAGCAGTTTCAAACCGGGACAGCAAGAGACCCAGTACTTC	CASSFKPGQQETQYF
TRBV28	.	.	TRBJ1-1	TGTGCCAGCAAGTCCGGGGTGGAAGCTTTCTTT	CASKSGVEAFF
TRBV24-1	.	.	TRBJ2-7	TGTGCCACCAGTGATTTAGGCGCGCAGTACTTC	CATSDLGAQYF
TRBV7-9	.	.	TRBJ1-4	TGTGCCAGCAGCCACGACAGCCTCAATGAAAAACTGTTTTTT	CASSHDSLNEKLFF
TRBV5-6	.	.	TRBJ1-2	TGTGCCAGCTGCAAGGCACCCCCGAGAGATGGCTACACCTTC	CASCKAPPRDGYTF
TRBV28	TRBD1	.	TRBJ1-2	TGTGCCAGCAGTTTACCCGGGACAGGGGGCTCGTACGGCTACACCTTC	CASSLPGTGGSYGYTF
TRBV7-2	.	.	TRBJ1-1	TGTGCCAGCAGTCTCGGACGTGGACGGAGTACTGAAGCTTTCTTT	CASSLGRGRSTEAFF
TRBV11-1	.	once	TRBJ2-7	TGTGCCAGCAGCTTGTTTCCCTGGTACGAGCAGTACTTC	CASSLFPWYEQYF
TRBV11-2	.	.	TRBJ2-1	TGTGCCAGCAGCTTAGATCCTGGGGGGTCCCGTGGAAGCAATGAGCAGTTCTTC	CASSLDPGGSRGSNEQFF
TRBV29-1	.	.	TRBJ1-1	TGCAGCGCTCCCACAGATACAGAAGCTTTCTTT	CSAPTDTEAFF
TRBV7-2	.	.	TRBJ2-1	TGTGCCAGCAGCTTAGATCGGACCTCCTACAATGAGCAGTTCTTC	CASSLDRTSYNEQFF
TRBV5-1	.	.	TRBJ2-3	TGCGCCAGCAGGCCCCCACAGGGGAGGGGGCCAGATACGCAGTATTTT	CASRPPQGRGPDTQYF
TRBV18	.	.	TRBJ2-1	TGTGCCAGCTCACCCGACTACAATGAGCAGTTCTTC	CASSPDYNEQFF
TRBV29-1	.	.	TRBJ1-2	TGCAGCGTTGACGCAGGAAACTATGGCTACACCTTC	CSVDAGNYGYTF
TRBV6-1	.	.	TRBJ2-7	TGTGCCAGCAGTGACCGGGACGTCACCTACGAGCAGTACTTC	CASSDRDVTYEQYF
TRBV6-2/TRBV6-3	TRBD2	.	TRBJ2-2	TGTGCCAGCAGTTACTCGGGACTAGCGGGGCCCCGCGGGGACACCGGGGAGCTGTTTTTT	CASSYSGLAGPRGDTGELFF
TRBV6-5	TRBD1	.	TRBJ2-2	TGTGCCAGCAGTAGACAGGGGGACACCGGGGAGCTGTTTTTT	CASSRQGDTGELFF
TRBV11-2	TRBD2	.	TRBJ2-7	TGTGCCAGCGGGTTGAGCGGGGGTTCCTACGAGCAGTACTTC	CASGLSGGSYEQYF
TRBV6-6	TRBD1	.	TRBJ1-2	TGTGCCAGCAGTTACCAGACAGGGGCTAACTATGGCTACACCTTC	CASSYQTGANYGYTF